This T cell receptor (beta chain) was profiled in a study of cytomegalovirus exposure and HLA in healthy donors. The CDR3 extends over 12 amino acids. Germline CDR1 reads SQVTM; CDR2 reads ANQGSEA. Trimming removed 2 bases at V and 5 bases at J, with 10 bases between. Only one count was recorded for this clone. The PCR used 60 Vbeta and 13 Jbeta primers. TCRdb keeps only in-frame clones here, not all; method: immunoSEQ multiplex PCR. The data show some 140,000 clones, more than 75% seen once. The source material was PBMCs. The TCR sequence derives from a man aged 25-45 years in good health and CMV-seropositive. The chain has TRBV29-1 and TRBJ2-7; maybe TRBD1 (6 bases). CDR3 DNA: TGCAGCGTTGAAAGGACAGTGAACGAGCAGTACTTC. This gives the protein CSVERTVNEQYF.